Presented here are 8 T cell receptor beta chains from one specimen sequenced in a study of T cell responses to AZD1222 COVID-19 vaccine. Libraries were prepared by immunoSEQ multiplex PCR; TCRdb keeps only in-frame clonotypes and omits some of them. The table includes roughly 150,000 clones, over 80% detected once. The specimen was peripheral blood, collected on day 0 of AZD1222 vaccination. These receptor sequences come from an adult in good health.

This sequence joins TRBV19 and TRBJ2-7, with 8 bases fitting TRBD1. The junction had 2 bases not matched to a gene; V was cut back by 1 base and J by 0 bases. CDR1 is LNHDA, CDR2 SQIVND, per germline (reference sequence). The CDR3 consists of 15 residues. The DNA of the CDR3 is TGTGCCAGTAGTATAGGGGGACAGGCCTCCTACGAGCAGTACTTC. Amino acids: CASSIGGQASYEQYF.

CDR3 amino acids: CASSPTSGSGEQYF. The DNA of the CDR3 is TGTGCCAGCTCACCAACTAGCGGGAGTGGCGAGCAGTACTTC. V gene TRBV18 combines with J gene TRBJ2-7; 11 nucleotides align to TRBD2. The CDR3 has 14 residues. Trimming took 2 bases from V and 6 from J; bases not matched to a gene: 3. Germline V gene data show CDR1 as KGHSH and CDR2 as LQKENI.

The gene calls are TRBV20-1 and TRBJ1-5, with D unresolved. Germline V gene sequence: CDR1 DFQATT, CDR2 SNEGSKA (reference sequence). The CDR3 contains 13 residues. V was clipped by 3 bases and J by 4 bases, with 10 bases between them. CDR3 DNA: TGCAGTGCTAGTACAGTGGGTAATCAGCCCCAGCATTTT. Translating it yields CSASTVGNQPQHF.

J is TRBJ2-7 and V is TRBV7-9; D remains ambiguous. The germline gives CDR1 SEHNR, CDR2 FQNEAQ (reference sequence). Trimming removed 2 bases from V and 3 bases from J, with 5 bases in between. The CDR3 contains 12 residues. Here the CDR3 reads CASSLSVYEQYF. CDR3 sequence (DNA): TGTGCCAGCAGCTTAAGTGTCTACGAGCAGTACTTC.

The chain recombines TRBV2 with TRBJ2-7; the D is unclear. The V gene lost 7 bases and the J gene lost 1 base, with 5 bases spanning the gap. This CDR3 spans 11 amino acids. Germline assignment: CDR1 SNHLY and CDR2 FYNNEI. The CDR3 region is CASTQSYEQYF. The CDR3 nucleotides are TGTGCCAGCACCCAGTCCTACGAGCAGTACTTC.

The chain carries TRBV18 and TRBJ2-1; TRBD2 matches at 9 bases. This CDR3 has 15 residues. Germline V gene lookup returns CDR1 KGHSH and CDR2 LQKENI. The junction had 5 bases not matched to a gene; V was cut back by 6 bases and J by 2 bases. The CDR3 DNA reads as TGTGCCAGCTCCCAGACTAGCGGAACCTACAATGAGCAGTTCTTC. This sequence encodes CASSQTSGTYNEQFF.

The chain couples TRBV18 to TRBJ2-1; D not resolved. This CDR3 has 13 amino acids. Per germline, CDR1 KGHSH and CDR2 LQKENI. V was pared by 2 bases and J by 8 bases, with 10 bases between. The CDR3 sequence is CASSPNFRDEQFF. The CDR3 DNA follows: TGTGCCAGCTCACCAAATTTCCGGGATGAGCAGTTCTTC. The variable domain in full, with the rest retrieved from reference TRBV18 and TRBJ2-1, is NAGVMQNPRHLVRRRGQEARLRCSPMKGHSHVYWYRQLPEEGLKFMVYLQKENIIDESGMPKERFSAEFPKEGPSILRIQQVVRGDSAAYFCASSPNFRDEQFFGPGTRLTVL.

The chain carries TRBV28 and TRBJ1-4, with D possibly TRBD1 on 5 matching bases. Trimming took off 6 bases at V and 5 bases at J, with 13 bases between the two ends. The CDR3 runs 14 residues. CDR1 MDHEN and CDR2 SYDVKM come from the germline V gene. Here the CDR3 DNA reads TGTGCCAGCAGCACACAGGCACTCAATGAAAAACTGTTTTTT. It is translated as CASSTQALNEKLFF.